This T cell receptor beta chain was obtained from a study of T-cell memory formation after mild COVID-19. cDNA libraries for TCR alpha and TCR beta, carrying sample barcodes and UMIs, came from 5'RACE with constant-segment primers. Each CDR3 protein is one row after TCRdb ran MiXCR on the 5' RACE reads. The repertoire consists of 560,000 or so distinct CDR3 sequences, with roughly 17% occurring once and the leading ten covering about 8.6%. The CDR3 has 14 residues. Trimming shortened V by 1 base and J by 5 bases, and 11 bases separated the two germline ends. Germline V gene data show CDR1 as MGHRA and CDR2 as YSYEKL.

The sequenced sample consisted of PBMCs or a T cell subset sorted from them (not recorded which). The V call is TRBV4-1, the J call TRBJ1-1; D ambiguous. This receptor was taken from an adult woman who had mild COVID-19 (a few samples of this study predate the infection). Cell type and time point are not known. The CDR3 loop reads CASSQGLAETEAFF. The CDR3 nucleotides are TGCGCCAGCAGCCAAGGCTTGGCTGAAACTGAAGCTTTCTTT.